This record covers a single T cell receptor (beta chain). This clonotype was counted only a few times. The antigen it binds to is not known. Nothing much larger sits one base from this clone, and base qualities are not available. In the ophthalmopathy patients, disease was moderately to severely active, with a Clinical Activity Score of 3 or more, a NOSPECS grade of 4 or more, and a duration of less than 3 months. Patients with uncontrolled infections, other autoimmune diseases, pregnancy or lactation were excluded. Diagnoses were established on the basis of clinical symptoms, serum thyroxine and TRAb, thyroid ultrasound, and orbital computed tomography. Ficoll-Paque density gradient centrifugation was used to isolate PBMCs from 9.5 to 10 ml of fresh peripheral blood. Total RNA was extracted with Trizol reagent, and quality was checked on an Agilent 2100 Bioanalyzer. This record comes from a study of T cells in Graves' hyperthyroidism and ophthalmopathy (dated by TCRdb to about 2019). Regarding the study in general: Peripheral blood was sampled at the time of initial diagnosis, prior to any treatment. For training and testing, the roughly 93 patients in the discovery cohort were randomly divided in a 7:3 ratio. To identify TCR V-J signatures that set the groups apart, the researchers used a discovery cohort of approximately 98 patients, made up of 43 with Graves' ophthalmopathy and 57 with stable Graves' hyperthyroidism. Following sampling, methimazole starting at 30 mg daily was given to hyperthyroidism patients, and high-dose intravenous methylprednisolone was given to ophthalmopathy patients. Whether ophthalmopathy could be predicted prospectively was tested in an independent validation cohort made up of under 20 hyperthyroidism patients plus 17 patients who later progressed to ophthalmopathy. In addition, the study compared T-cell repertoires in thyroid tissue and in blood from a handful of Graves' hyperthyroidism patients. The paper reports TCR Vbeta CDR3 sequencing of over 120 peripheral blood samples: around 45 ophthalmopathy, under 80 hyperthyroidism and approximately 17 progressor patients. Broad study findings and their caveats: In validation, the model predicted progression to ophthalmopathy with just under 71% sensitivity and roughly 75% specificity, a median of about six months before onset. Blood samples also contained most of the expanded thyroid clonotypes (frequency above 0.001), which suggests that blood repertoires may reflect thyroid immune responses. A 13 V-J signature model separated ophthalmopathy from stable hyperthyroidism, with approximately 86% sensitivity and 81.08% specificity in cross-validation and 80%/75% in testing. Sample size was not statistically predetermined, and blinding of investigators to group allocation was not performed.

Per the germline V gene (reference sequence), DFQATT is the CDR1 and SNEGSKA is the CDR2. The germline V and J ends show losses of 1 base and 5 bases respectively, and no gene match explains 14 bases of the junction. The CDR3 goes from the cysteine to the phenylalanine over 18 residues. The sequence is cut down to CDR3 DNA, 54 bases in frame from base 1. The TCR beta CDR3 regions were amplified from the RNA transcripts. For the first round of RT-PCR on the TCR CDR3, the HTBI primer set was used together with the Qiagen OneStep RT-PCR kit. A second multiplex PCR round built the libraries, followed by size selection and purification. The libraries were sequenced on an Illumina HiSeq2000 using paired-end 100 bp reads. The authors processed their data as follows. SOAPnuke was used to process the raw data, throwing out any read that contained adapters or uncalled bases, had a mean Phred below 15, or lacked an exact constant-primer or identifier match. High-quality paired reads were merged using COPE v1.2.5, and each unique nucleotide sequence was defined as a clonotype. Clonotypes were aligned to IMGT TRBV, TRBD and TRBJ reference segments using MiTCR v1.1. The analysis was restricted to V-J combinations with a frequency above 0.0001, which together covered just over 98% of the repertoires. A TCS score was defined as the ratio between F50 (clonal expansion) and ExV (chaos), using BLOSUM62-based TCRdist between CDR3 peptides within each V-J. Welch's t-statistics and random forest reduced 500 to 650 V-J features to some 14, which were used in a naive Bayes classifier (R e1071). The public reads were reanalyzed by TCRdb: fastp trimming at Q25, MiXCR alignment, in-frame beta chains only. Records with the same CDR3 protein are collapsed into one entry carrying the most frequent genes and DNA. The V and J calls, along with clone size, are taken from TCRdb and not from the paper's own processing. Recorded for this sample are 500,000 to 550,000 distinct CDR3 sequences; about 20% of them occurred a single time. 47% of the sample is taken by the ten largest.

This receptor was obtained from a man aged 40-50 years with Graves' ophthalmopathy. The sequenced sample consisted of blood. The chain is encoded by TRBV20-1 joined to TRBJ1-5; 10 central bases correspond to TRBD1. The CDR3 region reads CSARGFGTGALSYQPQHF. The DNA sequence is as follows: TGCAGTGCTAGAGGATTCGGGACAGGGGCCCTTTCTTATCAGCCCCAGCATTTT.